These T cell receptor beta chains were read from a single sample in a study of CD8+CD57+ T cells in acquired aplastic anemia. Each CDR3 protein is one row after TCRdb ran MiXCR on the reads. In the table there are roughly 200,000 distinct CDR3 sequences, around 63% of which are singletons. What was sequenced was sorted CD4+, CD8+, or CD8+CD57+ T cells (not recorded which) from PBMCs. The receptors stem from a human donor in good health. Both conserved end residues are part of each CDR3. The order of the fields is V gene, CDR3 length, D gene, clone size, J gene, CDR3 protein, CDR3 DNA. A D gene is named only where the DNA matches it firmly. Not every row has a clone size; where given, it reads once, few, many or a size class.

v_gene: TRBV20-1
len: 13
d_gene: -
abundance: -
j_gene: TRBJ2-2
CDR3aa: CSARGQYTGELFF
CDR3nt: TGCAGTGCTAGAGGACAGTACACCGGGGAGCTGTTTTTT

v_gene: TRBV2
len: 12
d_gene: -
abundance: -
j_gene: TRBJ2-5
CDR3aa: CASSGLQETQYF
CDR3nt: TGTGCCAGCAGTGGACTCCAAGAGACCCAGTACTTC

v_gene: TRBV19
len: 15
d_gene: TRBD1
abundance: -
j_gene: TRBJ1-2
CDR3aa: CASSIRGQVKYGYTF
CDR3nt: TGTGCCAGTAGTATACGGGGACAGGTGAAGTATGGCTACACCTTC

v_gene: TRBV5-5
len: 12
d_gene: -
abundance: many
j_gene: TRBJ2-7
CDR3aa: CASSFIEYEQYF
CDR3nt: TGTGCCAGCAGCTTTATCGAGTACGAGCAGTACTTC

v_gene: TRBV15
len: 16
d_gene: -
abundance: -
j_gene: TRBJ2-7
CDR3aa: CATSRDLSAYHYEQYF
CDR3nt: TGTGCCACCAGCAGAGACCTGTCGGCGTACCACTACGAGCAGTACTTC

v_gene: TRBV4-3
len: 16
d_gene: -
abundance: many
j_gene: TRBJ2-2
CDR3aa: CASSQDLDMGTGELFF
CDR3nt: TGCGCCAGCAGCCAAGATCTGGACATGGGGACCGGGGAGCTGTTTTTT

v_gene: TRBV24-1
len: 15
d_gene: TRBD1
abundance: -
j_gene: TRBJ1-2
CDR3aa: CATSELTGGGYGYTF
CDR3nt: TGTGCCACCAGTGAACTGACAGGGGGAGGCTATGGCTACACCTTC

v_gene: TRBV27
len: 15
d_gene: TRBD2
abundance: -
j_gene: TRBJ2-7
CDR3aa: CASSLGLARTYEQYF
CDR3nt: TGTGCCAGCAGTTTAGGACTAGCGCGAACCTACGAGCAGTACTTC

v_gene: TRBV10-1
len: 15
d_gene: -
abundance: -
j_gene: TRBJ2-2
CDR3aa: CASSGSRLHTGELFF
CDR3nt: TGCGCCAGCAGTGGGTCCAGGCTCCACACCGGGGAGCTGTTTTTT

v_gene: TRBV7-2
len: 16
d_gene: -
abundance: -
j_gene: TRBJ2-1
CDR3aa: CASSLSVGDGLNEQFF
CDR3nt: TGTGCCAGCAGCTTATCTGTCGGGGACGGTTTAAATGAGCAGTTCTTC

v_gene: TRBV19
len: 18
d_gene: -
abundance: few
j_gene: TRBJ1-6
CDR3aa: CASSPEGGAELNNSPLHF
CDR3nt: TGTGCCAGTAGTCCGGAGGGGGGCGCGGAGTTAAATAATTCACCCCTCCACTTT

v_gene: TRBV2
len: 13
d_gene: -
abundance: -
j_gene: TRBJ1-1
CDR3aa: CASSNPPGGEAFF
CDR3nt: TGTGCCAGCAGCAATCCCCCGGGGGGTGAAGCTTTCTTT

v_gene: TRBV9
len: 10
d_gene: -
abundance: -
j_gene: TRBJ1-3
CDR3aa: CASNANTIYF
CDR3nt: TGTGCCAGCAACGCAAACACCATATATTTT

v_gene: TRBV15
len: 15
d_gene: TRBD2
abundance: few
j_gene: TRBJ2-7
CDR3aa: CATSRGTSGLYEQYF
CDR3nt: TGTGCCACCAGCAGAGGGACTAGCGGACTCTACGAGCAGTACTTC

v_gene: TRBV15
len: 16
d_gene: -
abundance: -
j_gene: TRBJ2-7
CDR3aa: CATSRPPSYRPYEQYF
CDR3nt: TGTGCCACCAGCCGACCGCCCAGTTACAGGCCGTACGAGCAGTACTTC

v_gene: TRBV24-1
len: 15
d_gene: TRBD1
abundance: -
j_gene: TRBJ1-1
CDR3aa: CATSDPRTGHTEAFF
CDR3nt: TGTGCCACCAGTGATCCGCGGACAGGACACACTGAAGCTTTCTTT

v_gene: TRBV19
len: 20
d_gene: TRBD2
abundance: many
j_gene: TRBJ2-1
CDR3aa: CASAAGTSSPLVGGSNEQFF
CDR3nt: TGTGCCAGCGCCGCAGGGACTAGTTCCCCGTTGGTTGGTGGAAGCAATGAGCAGTTCTTC

v_gene: TRBV7-7
len: 14
d_gene: TRBD1
abundance: few
j_gene: TRBJ2-5
CDR3aa: CASSAGTGVETQYF
CDR3nt: TGTGCTAGCAGTGCCGGGACAGGGGTTGAGACCCAGTACTTC

v_gene: TRBV6-5
len: 14
d_gene: -
abundance: many
j_gene: TRBJ2-3
CDR3aa: CASSSPQPTDTQYF
CDR3nt: TGTGCCAGCAGTTCTCCACAGCCCACAGATACGCAGTATTTT

v_gene: TRBV10-3
len: 15
d_gene: TRBD1
abundance: many
j_gene: TRBJ2-3
CDR3aa: CAISVPDRGFDTQYF
CDR3nt: TGTGCCATCAGTGTTCCGGACAGGGGGTTTGATACGCAGTATTTT

v_gene: TRBV5-1
len: 17
d_gene: TRBD2
abundance: many
j_gene: TRBJ2-1
CDR3aa: CASSLEASGGFYNEQFF
CDR3nt: TGCGCCAGCAGCTTGGAGGCTAGCGGGGGGTTCTACAATGAGCAGTTCTTC

v_gene: TRBV12-3/TRBV12-4
len: 12
d_gene: -
abundance: -
j_gene: TRBJ2-1
CDR3aa: CASSKGLHEQFF
CDR3nt: TGTGCCAGCAGTAAAGGACTACATGAGCAGTTCTTC

v_gene: TRBV7-9
len: 12
d_gene: -
abundance: few
j_gene: TRBJ2-7
CDR3aa: CASSPRDPEQYF
CDR3nt: TGTGCCAGCAGCCCCCGGGATCCAGAGCAGTACTTC

v_gene: TRBV25-1
len: 11
d_gene: -
abundance: -
j_gene: TRBJ2-5
CDR3aa: CAISASGTQYF
CDR3nt: TGTGCCATCAGCGCTTCTGGGACCCAGTACTTC

v_gene: TRBV10-3
len: 15
d_gene: TRBD2
abundance: -
j_gene: TRBJ2-5
CDR3aa: CAISYGLASPETQYF
CDR3nt: TGTGCCATCAGCTACGGACTAGCCAGTCCGGAGACCCAGTACTTC

v_gene: TRBV7-9
len: 14
d_gene: TRBD1
abundance: -
j_gene: TRBJ2-7
CDR3aa: CASSGTGTGDEQYF
CDR3nt: TGTGCCAGCAGCGGGACAGGGACAGGGGACGAGCAGTACTTC

v_gene: TRBV7-3
len: 14
d_gene: -
abundance: few
j_gene: TRBJ2-2
CDR3aa: CASSLAANTGELFF
CDR3nt: TGTGCCAGCAGCTTAGCAGCGAACACCGGGGAGCTGTTTTTT

v_gene: TRBV19
len: 13
d_gene: -
abundance: many
j_gene: TRBJ1-1
CDR3aa: CASLAAGLPEAFF
CDR3nt: TGTGCCAGCCTAGCCGCGGGACTGCCCGAAGCTTTCTTT

v_gene: TRBV7-3
len: 16
d_gene: TRBD1
abundance: many
j_gene: TRBJ2-1
CDR3aa: CASSLATGGSYNEQFF
CDR3nt: TGTGCCAGCAGCTTAGCTACAGGGGGGTCCTACAATGAGCAGTTCTTC

v_gene: TRBV29-1
len: 12
d_gene: -
abundance: -
j_gene: TRBJ2-7
CDR3aa: CSAAGIGYEQYF
CDR3nt: TGCAGCGCTGCCGGGATTGGATACGAGCAGTACTTC

v_gene: TRBV29-1
len: 14
d_gene: -
abundance: -
j_gene: TRBJ2-7
CDR3aa: CSAPRFQGSYEQYF
CDR3nt: TGCAGCGCGCCCCGGTTTCAGGGGAGCTACGAGCAGTACTTC

v_gene: TRBV2
len: 16
d_gene: TRBD1
abundance: -
j_gene: TRBJ2-7
CDR3aa: CASSEAGTASSYEQYF
CDR3nt: TGTGCCAGCAGTGAAGCCGGGACAGCGAGCTCCTACGAGCAGTACTTC

v_gene: TRBV20-1
len: 14
d_gene: TRBD2
abundance: -
j_gene: TRBJ2-1
CDR3aa: CSAHSGGSYNEQFF
CDR3nt: TGCAGTGCCCATAGCGGGGGTTCCTACAATGAGCAGTTCTTC

v_gene: TRBV19
len: 16
d_gene: -
abundance: -
j_gene: TRBJ2-3
CDR3aa: CASSIRGGGGRDTQYF
CDR3nt: TGTGCCAGTAGTATAAGAGGAGGGGGCGGGAGAGATACGCAGTATTTT

v_gene: TRBV27
len: 15
d_gene: TRBD2
abundance: few
j_gene: TRBJ2-2
CDR3aa: CASSVAGAGTGELFF
CDR3nt: TGTGCCAGCAGTGTAGCGGGAGCGGGCACCGGGGAGCTGTTTTTT

v_gene: TRBV19
len: 13
d_gene: -
abundance: many
j_gene: TRBJ1-1
CDR3aa: CASSIYGGTEAFF
CDR3nt: TGTGCCAGTAGTATTTACGGGGGCACTGAAGCTTTCTTT

v_gene: TRBV24-1
len: 15
d_gene: TRBD1
abundance: once
j_gene: TRBJ2-3
CDR3aa: CATSDPGQGPDTQYF
CDR3nt: TGTGCCACCAGTGATCCCGGACAGGGGCCAGATACGCAGTATTTT

v_gene: TRBV7-2
len: 15
d_gene: -
abundance: once
j_gene: TRBJ2-2
CDR3aa: CASSLDSAFTGELFF
CDR3nt: TGTGCCAGCAGCTTAGATAGCGCCTTCACCGGGGAGCTGTTTTTT

v_gene: TRBV7-9
len: 15
d_gene: -
abundance: once
j_gene: TRBJ1-1
CDR3aa: CASTSGGPWNTEAFF
CDR3nt: TGTGCCAGTACTTCCGGGGGCCCCTGGAACACTGAAGCTTTCTTT

v_gene: TRBV7-3
len: 16
d_gene: TRBD1
abundance: -
j_gene: TRBJ1-1
CDR3aa: CASSSTGGQMNTEAFF
CDR3nt: TGTGCCAGCAGCTCAACTGGGGGACAGATGAACACTGAAGCTTTCTTT

v_gene: TRBV20-1
len: 12
d_gene: -
abundance: -
j_gene: TRBJ1-4
CDR3aa: CSARGTGEKLFF
CDR3nt: TGCAGTGCTAGAGGGACCGGGGAAAAACTGTTTTTT

v_gene: TRBV19
len: 16
d_gene: TRBD1
abundance: -
j_gene: TRBJ2-7
CDR3aa: CASSHGTGDSSYEQYF
CDR3nt: TGTGCCAGCAGCCACGGGACAGGGGACAGCTCCTACGAGCAGTACTTC

v_gene: TRBV3-1
len: 14
d_gene: -
abundance: -
j_gene: TRBJ2-5
CDR3aa: CASSQGWSRETQYF
CDR3nt: TGTGCCAGCAGCCAAGGGTGGTCTCGAGAGACCCAGTACTTC

v_gene: TRBV10-3
len: 10
d_gene: -
abundance: -
j_gene: TRBJ2-2
CDR3aa: CALGTGELFF
CDR3nt: TGTGCCCTAGGCACCGGGGAGCTGTTTTTT

v_gene: TRBV7-2
len: 15
d_gene: TRBD1
abundance: many
j_gene: TRBJ1-2
CDR3aa: CASSLGTGLLYGYTF
CDR3nt: TGTGCCAGCAGCTTAGGGACAGGGCTTCTATATGGCTACACCTTC

v_gene: TRBV5-1
len: 14
d_gene: -
abundance: -
j_gene: TRBJ2-7
CDR3aa: CASSLAMADYEQYF
CDR3nt: TGCGCCAGCAGCTTGGCCATGGCAGACTACGAGCAGTACTTC

v_gene: TRBV9
len: 13
d_gene: -
abundance: -
j_gene: TRBJ2-2
CDR3aa: CASTRANTGELFF
CDR3nt: TGTGCCAGCACCAGGGCGAACACCGGGGAGCTGTTTTTT

v_gene: TRBV29-1
len: 13
d_gene: -
abundance: few
j_gene: TRBJ1-6
CDR3aa: CSVQGSYNSPLHF
CDR3nt: TGCAGCGTCCAAGGGTCCTATAATTCACCCCTCCACTTT

v_gene: TRBV15
len: 17
d_gene: -
abundance: many
j_gene: TRBJ1-3
CDR3aa: CATSREHRLSSGNTIYF
CDR3nt: TGTGCCACCAGCAGAGAGCACAGGCTGAGCTCTGGAAACACCATATATTTT

v_gene: TRBV20-1
len: 16
d_gene: -
abundance: once
j_gene: TRBJ2-5
CDR3aa: CSARFGSRLSQETQYF
CDR3nt: TGCAGTGCTAGGTTTGGGTCGAGACTGTCCCAAGAGACCCAGTACTTC

v_gene: TRBV12-3/TRBV12-4
len: 12
d_gene: -
abundance: few
j_gene: TRBJ2-5
CDR3aa: CASSPPQETQYF
CDR3nt: TGTGCCAGCAGTCCTCCCCAAGAGACCCAGTACTTC

v_gene: TRBV12-3/TRBV12-4
len: 14
d_gene: TRBD2
abundance: -
j_gene: TRBJ2-3
CDR3aa: CASRLAGRGDTQYF
CDR3nt: TGTGCCAGCAGACTAGCGGGGAGGGGAGATACGCAGTATTTT

v_gene: TRBV6-6
len: 13
d_gene: -
abundance: -
j_gene: TRBJ2-7
CDR3aa: CASPGPEFTGSDF
CDR3nt: TGTGCCAGCCCGGGACCGGAATTTACGGGCAGTGACTTC

v_gene: TRBV7-7
len: 14
d_gene: TRBD1
abundance: -
j_gene: TRBJ2-5
CDR3aa: CASRATGGDGTQYF
CDR3nt: TGTGCTAGCCGCGCGACAGGGGGCGATGGGACCCAGTACTTC

v_gene: TRBV28
len: 16
d_gene: TRBD1
abundance: many
j_gene: TRBJ1-4
CDR3aa: CASSLGTDGYNEKLFF
CDR3nt: TGTGCCAGCAGTTTGGGGACAGATGGGTATAATGAAAAACTGTTTTTT